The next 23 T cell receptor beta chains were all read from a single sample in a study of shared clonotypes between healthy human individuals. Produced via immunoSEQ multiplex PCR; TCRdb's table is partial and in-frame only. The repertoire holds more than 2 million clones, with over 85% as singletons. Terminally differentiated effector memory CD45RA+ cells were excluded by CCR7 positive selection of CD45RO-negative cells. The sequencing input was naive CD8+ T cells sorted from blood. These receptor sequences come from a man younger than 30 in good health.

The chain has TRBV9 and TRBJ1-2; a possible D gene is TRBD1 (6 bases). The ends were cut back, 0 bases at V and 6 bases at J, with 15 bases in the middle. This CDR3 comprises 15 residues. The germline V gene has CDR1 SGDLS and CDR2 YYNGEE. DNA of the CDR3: TGTGCCAGCAGCGTAGGCGGTTGGGCAGGGGATGGCTACACCTTC. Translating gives CASSVGGWAGDGYTF.

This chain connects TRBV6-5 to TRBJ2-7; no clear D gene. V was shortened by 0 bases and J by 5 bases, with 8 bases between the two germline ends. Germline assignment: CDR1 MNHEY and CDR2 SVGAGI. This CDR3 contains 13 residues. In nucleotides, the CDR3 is TGTGCCAGCAGTTACTCGAACGACCACGAGCAGTACTTC. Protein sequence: CASSYSNDHEQYF.

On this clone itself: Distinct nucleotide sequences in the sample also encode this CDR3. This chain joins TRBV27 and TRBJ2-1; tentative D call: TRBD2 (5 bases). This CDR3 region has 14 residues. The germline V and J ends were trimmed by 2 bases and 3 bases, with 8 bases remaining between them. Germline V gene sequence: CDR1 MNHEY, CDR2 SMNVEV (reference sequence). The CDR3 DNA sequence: TGTGCCAGCAGTTTAACCGGGGTCTACAATGAGCAGTTCTTC. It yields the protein CASSLTGVYNEQFF.

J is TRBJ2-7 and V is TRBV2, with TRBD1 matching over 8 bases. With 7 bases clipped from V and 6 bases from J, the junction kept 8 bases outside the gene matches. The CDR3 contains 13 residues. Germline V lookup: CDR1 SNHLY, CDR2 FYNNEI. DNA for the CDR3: TGTGCCAGCACCCTAGACAGGGGAGGCGAGCAGTACTTC. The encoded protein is CASTLDRGGEQYF.

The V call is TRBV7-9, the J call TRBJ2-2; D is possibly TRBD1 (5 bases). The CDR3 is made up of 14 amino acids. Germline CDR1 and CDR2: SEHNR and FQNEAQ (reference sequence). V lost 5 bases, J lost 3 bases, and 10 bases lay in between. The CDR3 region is CASSPGFDTGELFF. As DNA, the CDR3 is TGTGCCAGCAGCCCAGGGTTTGACACCGGGGAGCTGTTTTTT.

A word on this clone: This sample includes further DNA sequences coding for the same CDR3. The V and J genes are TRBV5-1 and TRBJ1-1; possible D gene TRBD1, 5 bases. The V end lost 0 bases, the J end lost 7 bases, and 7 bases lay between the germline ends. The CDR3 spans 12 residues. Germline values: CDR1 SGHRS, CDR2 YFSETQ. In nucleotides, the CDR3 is TGCGCCAGCAGCTTGGCCGGGGGTGAAGCTTTCTTT. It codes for CASSLAGGEAFF.

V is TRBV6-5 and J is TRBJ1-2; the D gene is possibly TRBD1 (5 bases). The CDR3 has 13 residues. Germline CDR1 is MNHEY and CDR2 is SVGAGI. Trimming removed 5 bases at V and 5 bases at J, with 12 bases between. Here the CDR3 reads CASSKDSIYGYTF. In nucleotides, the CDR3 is TGTGCCAGCAGTAAAGACAGTATTTATGGCTACACCTTC.

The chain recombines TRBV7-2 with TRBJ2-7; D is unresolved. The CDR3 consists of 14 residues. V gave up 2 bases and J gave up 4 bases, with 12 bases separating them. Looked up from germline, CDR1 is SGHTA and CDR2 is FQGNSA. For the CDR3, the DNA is TGTGCCAGCAGCTTACCCCGGACGGAGTACGAGCAGTACTTC. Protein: CASSLPRTEYEQYF.

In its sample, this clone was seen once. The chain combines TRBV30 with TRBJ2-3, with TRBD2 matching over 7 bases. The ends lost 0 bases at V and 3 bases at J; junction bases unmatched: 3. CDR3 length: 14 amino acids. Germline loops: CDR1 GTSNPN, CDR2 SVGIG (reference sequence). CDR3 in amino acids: CAWSVSGITDTQYF. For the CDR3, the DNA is TGTGCCTGGAGTGTAAGCGGGATTACAGATACGCAGTATTTT.

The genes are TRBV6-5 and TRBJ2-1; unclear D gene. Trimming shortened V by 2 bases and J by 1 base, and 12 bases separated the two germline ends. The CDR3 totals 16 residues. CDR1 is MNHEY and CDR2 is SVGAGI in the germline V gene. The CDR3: CASSYAAAGSYNEQFF. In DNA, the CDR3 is TGTGCCAGCAGTTACGCGGCGGCAGGATCCTACAATGAGCAGTTCTTC.

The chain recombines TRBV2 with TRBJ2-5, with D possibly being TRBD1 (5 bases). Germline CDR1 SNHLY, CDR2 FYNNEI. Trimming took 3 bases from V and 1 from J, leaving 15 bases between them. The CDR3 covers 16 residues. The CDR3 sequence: CASSDLGALLQETQYF. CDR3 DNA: TGTGCCAGCAGTGATTTAGGGGCACTCCTCCAAGAGACCCAGTACTTC.

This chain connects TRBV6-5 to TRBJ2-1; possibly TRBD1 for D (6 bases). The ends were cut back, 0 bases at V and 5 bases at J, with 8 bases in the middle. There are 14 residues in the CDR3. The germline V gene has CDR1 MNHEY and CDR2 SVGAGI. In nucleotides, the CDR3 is TGTGCCAGCAGTTACTCCGGGACAAACAATGAGCAGTTCTTC. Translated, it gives CASSYSGTNNEQFF.

The CDR3 DNA reads as TGTGCCAGCAGGTCGACAGGAACCCCTTACGAGCAGTACTTC. Protein product: CASRSTGTPYEQYF. The V call is TRBV5-4, the J call TRBJ2-7, with D maybe TRBD1 (6 bases). Germline assignment: CDR1 SGHNT and CDR2 YYREEE (reference sequence). Trimming took 5 bases from V and 4 from J, leaving 16 bases between them. The CDR3 consists of 14 residues.

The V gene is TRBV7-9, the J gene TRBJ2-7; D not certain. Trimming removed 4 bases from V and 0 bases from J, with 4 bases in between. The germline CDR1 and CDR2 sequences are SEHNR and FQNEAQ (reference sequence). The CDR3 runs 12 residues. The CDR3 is CASSYPSYEQYF. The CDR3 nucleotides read TGTGCCAGCAGCTACCCCTCCTACGAGCAGTACTTC.

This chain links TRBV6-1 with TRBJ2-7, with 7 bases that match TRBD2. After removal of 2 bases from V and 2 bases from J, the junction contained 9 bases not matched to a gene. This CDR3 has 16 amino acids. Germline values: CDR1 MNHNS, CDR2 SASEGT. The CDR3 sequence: CASSESGEGLTYEQYF. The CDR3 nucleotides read TGTGCCAGCAGTGAAAGTGGGGAGGGCCTCACCTACGAGCAGTACTTC.

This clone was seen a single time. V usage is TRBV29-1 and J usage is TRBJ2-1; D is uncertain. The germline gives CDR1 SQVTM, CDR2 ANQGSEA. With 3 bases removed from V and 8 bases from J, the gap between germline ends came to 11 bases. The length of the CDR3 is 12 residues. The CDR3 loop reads CSVDMQSYEQFF. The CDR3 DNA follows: TGCAGCGTTGATATGCAGTCCTATGAGCAGTTCTTC.

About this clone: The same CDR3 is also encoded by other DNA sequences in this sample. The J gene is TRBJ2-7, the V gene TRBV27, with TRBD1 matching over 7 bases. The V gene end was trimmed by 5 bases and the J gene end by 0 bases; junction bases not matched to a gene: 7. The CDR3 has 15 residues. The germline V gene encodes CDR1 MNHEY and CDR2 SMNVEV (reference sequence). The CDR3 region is CASSPRDSSSYEQYF. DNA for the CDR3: TGTGCCAGCAGTCCCCGGGACAGTAGCTCCTACGAGCAGTACTTC.

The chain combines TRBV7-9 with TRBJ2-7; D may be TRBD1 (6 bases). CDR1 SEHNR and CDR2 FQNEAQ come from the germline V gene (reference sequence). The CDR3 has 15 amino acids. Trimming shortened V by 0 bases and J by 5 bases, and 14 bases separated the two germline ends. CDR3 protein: CASSLAQGFLNEQYF. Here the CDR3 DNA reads TGTGCCAGCAGCTTAGCGCAGGGGTTCCTTAACGAGCAGTACTTC.

CDR3 DNA sequence: TGCGCCAGCAGCTCATCCGGGACTTCCGCTTACGAGCAGTACTTC. As protein: CASSSSGTSAYEQYF. This chain uses TRBV5-1 with TRBJ2-7; D might be TRBD2 (6 bases). Germline V gives CDR1 SGHRS, CDR2 YFSETQ. With 3 bases removed from V and 4 bases from J, the gap between germline ends came to 17 bases. CDR3 length equals 15 residues.

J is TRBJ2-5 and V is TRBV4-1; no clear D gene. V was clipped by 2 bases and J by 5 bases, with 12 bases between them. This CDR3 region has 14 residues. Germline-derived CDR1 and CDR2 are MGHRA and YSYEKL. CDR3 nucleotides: TGCGCCAGCAGCCAATCATGGGGTGGCGAGACCCAGTACTTC. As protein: CASSQSWGGETQYF.

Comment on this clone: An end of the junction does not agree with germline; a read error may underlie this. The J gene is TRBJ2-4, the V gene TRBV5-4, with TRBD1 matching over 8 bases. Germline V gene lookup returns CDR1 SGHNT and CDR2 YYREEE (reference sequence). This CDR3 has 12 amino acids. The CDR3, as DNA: TGTGCCAGCAGAAATGACAGGGGCCCCACAAACTTC. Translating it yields CASRNDRGPTNF.

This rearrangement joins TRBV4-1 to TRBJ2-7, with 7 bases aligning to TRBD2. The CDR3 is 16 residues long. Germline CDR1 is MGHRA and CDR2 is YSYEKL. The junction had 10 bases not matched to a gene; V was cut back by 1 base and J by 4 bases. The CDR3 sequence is CASSQGGGLMVYEQYF. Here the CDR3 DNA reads TGCGCCAGCAGCCAAGGGGGGGGTTTGATGGTGTACGAGCAGTACTTC.

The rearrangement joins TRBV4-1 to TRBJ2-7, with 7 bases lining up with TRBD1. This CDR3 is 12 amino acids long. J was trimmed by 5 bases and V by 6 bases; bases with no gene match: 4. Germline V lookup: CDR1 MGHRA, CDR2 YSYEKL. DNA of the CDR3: TGCGCCAGCAGTCTAACAGGGGACGAGCAGTACTTC. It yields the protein CASSLTGDEQYF.